A single T cell receptor beta chain is shown here with its context. During active infection, Seattle patients enrolled and were then monitored through disease. The data belong to a study of blood T cell repertoires in COVID-19. As for the study in general: In each case, the material was cDNA or gDNA derived from T cells, B-cell-depleted T cells, or PBMCs.

The CDR3 has 17 amino acids. Germline CDR1 reads LNHDA; CDR2 reads SQIVND (reference sequence). V shed 1 base, J shed 7 bases, and the junction held 15 bases outside the gene matches. Some clones are missing from TCRdb's copy, which holds only in-frame ones; the method was immunoSEQ multiplex PCR. The sample consists of 150,000 to 200,000 clones, about 92% of them appearing once. The TCR comes from an older woman with COVID-19, enrolled during active disease. Sequencing was done on a sample of peripheral blood. The chain links TRBV19 to TRBJ1-2; 7 bases agree with TRBD1. CDR3 region: CASSIAEGASMFSGYTF. The DNA of the CDR3 is TGTGCCAGTAGTATAGCGGAGGGGGCTTCTATGTTCTCTGGCTACACCTTC.